This T cell receptor beta chain was retrieved from a study of T cell responses to AZD1222 COVID-19 vaccine. Study-wide results and caveats: Increased Spike-specific TCR breadth and depth were observed after two AZD1222 doses.

A word on this clone: What it binds is not known.

Some clones are missing from TCRdb's copy, which holds only in-frame ones; the method was immunoSEQ multiplex PCR. Of about 170,000 clones detected, around 91% appear once; the ten largest clones hold 6.9%. Germline V gives CDR1 SGHTS, CDR2 YDEGEE. This CDR3 comprises 14 residues. After removal of 0 bases from V and 6 bases from J, the junction contained 2 bases not matched to a gene. This clonotype originated in an adult in good health. Sequences were derived from peripheral blood, sampled on day 0 of AZD1222 vaccination. This chain connects TRBV5-8 to TRBJ2-5; TRBD1 agrees at 10 bases. CDR3 DNA sequence: TGTGCCAGCAGCTTGGATGACAGGGGGCAGACCCAGTACTTC. Translating gives CASSLDDRGQTQYF. The variable domain in full, with the rest retrieved from reference TRBV5-8 and TRBJ2-5, is EAGVTQSPTHLIKTRGQQATLRCSPISGHTSVYWYQQALGLGLQFLLWYDEGEERNRGNFPPRFSGRQFPNYSSELNVNALELEDSALYLCASSLDDRGQTQYFGPGTRLLVL.